At least ten counts were recorded for the clone carrying this T cell receptor beta chain. Patients showing uncontrolled infection, other autoimmune disease, pregnancy or lactation were ineligible. Thyroid ultrasound, orbital computed tomography, clinical symptoms, and serum thyroxine and TRAb underpinned diagnoses. Trimming removed 1 base at V and 2 bases at J, with 2 bases between. The CDR3 is made up of 11 amino acids. Germline lookup yields CDR1 GTSNPN and CDR2 SVGIG (reference sequence). RNA transcripts yielded amplified TCR beta CDR3 regions. TCR CDR3 regions were first amplified by RT-PCR with HTBI primers. MiXCR, applied by TCRdb to the multiplex PCR reads, yields one record per CDR3 protein. The table shows about 320,000 distinct CDR3 sequences, with 16% occurring only once. The data originate from a study of T cells in Graves' hyperthyroidism and ophthalmopathy.

The source material was blood. This sequence was found in a man aged 30 to 45 with Graves' hyperthyroidism. This chain links TRBV30 with TRBJ1-2, with D uncertain. The CDR3 is CAWSGNYGYTF. CDR3 bases: TGTGCCTGGAGTGGGAACTATGGCTACACCTTC.